This TCR beta chain is drawn from a study of cytomegalovirus exposure and HLA in healthy donors. On this clone itself: What it binds is not known.

The CDR3 spans 19 residues. Trimming pared 5 bases from V and 1 base from J, leaving 27 bases between. Germline V gene sequence: CDR1 ENHRY, CDR2 SYGVKD. Points from the study as a whole: Indistinguishable V segments such as TRBV6-2 and TRBV6-3 were excluded.

PCR involved 60 Vbeta and 13 Jbeta primers. Clones were read by immunoSEQ multiplex PCR, and TCRdb kept only the in-frame ones, dropping some. The data contain fewer than 150,000 clones, roughly 80% of them singletons. Sequencing input: PBMCs. The TCR sequence derives from a man aged 35 to 55 in good health and CMV-seropositive. The chain employs TRBV10-3 and TRBJ2-7; possibly TRBD1 for D (5 bases). CDR3 in amino acids: CAISTNVGHSRRGSYEQYF. DNA of the CDR3: TGTGCCATCAGTACCAACGTGGGGCACTCTCGGCGTGGATCCTACGAGCAGTACTTC.